These 17 T cell receptor beta chains were all obtained from the same sample, sequenced in a study of technical replicates of blood from a handful of donors. Sequenced by immunoSEQ multiplex PCR; TCRdb stores in-frame clones only, minus some. The sample has some 64,000 clones, about 96% seen once; the top ten hold about 0.19%. Sequenced: T cells isolated from PBMCs. All receptors derive from a human donor in good health.

The rearrangement links TRBV28 to TRBJ2-7; the match to TRBD2 covers 8 bases. After removal of 8 bases from V and 0 bases from J, the junction contained 9 bases not matched to a gene. Germline V gene data show CDR1 as MDHEN and CDR2 as SYDVKM. CDR3 length equals 15 residues. The CDR3 spells CASWGGGTSSYEQYF. CDR3 sequence (DNA): TGTGCCAGCTGGGGGGGAGGGACTAGCTCCTACGAGCAGTACTTC.

The chain carries TRBV6-1 and TRBJ2-1; 8 nucleotides match TRBD2. This CDR3 is built from 18 residues. The V gene's germline CDR1 is MNHNS and CDR2 SASEGT. V gave up 2 bases and J gave up 0 bases; unmatched junction bases: 9. The CDR3 DNA reads TGTGCCAGCAGTGAATTAGGGAGCGGGAGTAGCTCCTACAATGAGCAGTTCTTC. This gives the protein CASSELGSGSSSYNEQFF.

CDR3 amino acids: CASSLQGGTEAFF. The CDR3 DNA is TGTGCCAGCAGTCTACAGGGAGGGACTGAAGCTTTCTTT. The chain joins TRBV6-5 to TRBJ1-1; maybe TRBD1 (6 bases). There are 13 residues in the CDR3. Trimming left V 5 bases short and J 5 bases short, with 12 bases between. CDR1 is MNHEY and CDR2 is SVGAGI in the germline V gene.

The chain links TRBV13 to TRBJ2-2; D not resolved. This CDR3 is 13 amino acids long. Germline CDR1 is PRHDT and CDR2 is FYEKMQ (reference sequence). V dropped 2 bases and J dropped 5 bases, with 6 bases sitting between them. The CDR3 bases are TGTGCCAGCAGCTTACTAGGAACCGGGGAGCTGTTTTTT. It translates to CASSLLGTGELFF.

V usage is TRBV30 and J usage is TRBJ2-7; 9 bases are shared with TRBD1. The CDR3 is 20 residues long. Losses at the gene ends were 2 bases for V and 3 bases for J; bases not matched to a gene: 23. Looked up from germline, CDR1 is GTSNPN and CDR2 is SVGIG (reference sequence). CDR3 sequence (DNA): TGTGCCTGGAGTACAGGGGGATACTCCGTCCGCGGGACAGGGCTCTACGAGCAGTACTTC. Protein sequence: CAWSTGGYSVRGTGLYEQYF. The complete variable domain, with remaining parts taken from reference TRBV30 and TRBJ2-7, reads SQTIHQWPATLVQPVGSPLSLECTVEGTSNPNLYWYRQAAGRGLQLLFYSVGIGQISSEVPQNLSASRPQDRQFILSSKKLLLSDSGFYLCAWSTGGYSVRGTGLYEQYFGPGTRLTVT.

This clone has a single count. This rearrangement joins TRBV4-1 to TRBJ1-2; 9 positions agree with TRBD1. The CDR3 is 13 residues long. The germline CDR1 and CDR2 sequences are MGHRA and YSYEKL. V trimming: 2 bases; J trimming: 8 bases; junction bases outside the gene matches: 3. Here the CDR3 DNA reads TGCGCCAGCAGCCAACTGACAGGGGGAGGCTACACCTTC. It specifies CASSQLTGGGYTF.

This chain connects TRBV29-1 to TRBJ1-2; a possible D gene is TRBD1 (5 bases). Germline CDR1 SQVTM, CDR2 ANQGSEA. Trimming took 7 bases from V and 8 from J, leaving 17 bases between them. CDR3 length equals 12 residues. CDR3 loop: CSAVDGGGGYTF. Written as DNA, the CDR3 is TGCAGCGCCGTGGACGGGGGAGGAGGCTACACCTTC.

This chain uses TRBV7-8 with TRBJ1-5; maybe TRBD1 (6 bases). Germline V gene sequence: CDR1 SGHVS, CDR2 FQNEAQ. The CDR3 runs to 15 residues. Trimming took off 1 base at V and 6 bases at J, with 13 bases between the two ends. CDR3 in amino acids: CASSLGVGGVQPQHF. The CDR3, as DNA: TGTGCCAGCAGCTTAGGGGTTGGGGGCGTTCAGCCCCAGCATTTT.

This CDR3 reads CASSLRWETGNTIYF. The CDR3 DNA reads as TGTGCCAGCAGTTTAAGGTGGGAGACTGGAAACACCATATATTTT. The chain has TRBV27 and TRBJ1-3, with D hard to call. Per the germline V gene, CDR1 is MNHEY and CDR2 is SMNVEV (reference sequence). The ends were cut back, 2 bases at V and 2 bases at J, with 10 bases in the middle. CDR3 size: 15 residues.

The chain links TRBV5-1 to TRBJ1-6, with TRBD1 matching over 8 bases. Germline V lookup: CDR1 SGHRS, CDR2 YFSETQ. The CDR3 is made up of 17 amino acids. J gave up 6 bases and V 4 bases, and 12 bases lay outside the gene matches. CDR3 sequence reads: CASSVGDRGRINSPLHF. The CDR3 region has the DNA TGCGCCAGCAGCGTGGGCGACAGGGGACGAATTAATTCACCCCTCCACTTT.

The genes are TRBV5-1 and TRBJ2-5; D possibly corresponds to TRBD2 (5 bases). The CDR3 sequence is 18 residues long. The germline V and J ends were trimmed by 4 bases and 4 bases, with 26 bases remaining between them. CDR1 SGHRS and CDR2 YFSETQ come from the germline V gene. CDR3 amino acids: CASSLDLIIREEGETQYF. The CDR3 nucleotides read TGCGCCAGCAGCCTGGACTTGATTATCCGAGAAGAGGGAGAGACCCAGTACTTC.

This clone occurred once. The chain couples TRBV18 to TRBJ1-2; 7 nucleotides agree with TRBD1. This CDR3 is 14 amino acids long. Per the germline V gene, CDR1 is KGHSH and CDR2 is LQKENI. The trim removed 0 bases at V and 2 bases at J, leaving 0 bases unmatched. CDR3 sequence: CASSPPGQNYGYTF. The CDR3 DNA sequence: TGTGCCAGCTCACCACCGGGACAGAACTATGGCTACACCTTC.

This sequence joins TRBV5-1 and TRBJ2-2; 12 bases agree with TRBD2. J lost 4 bases, V lost 4 bases, and 14 bases had no gene match. The CDR3 contains 19 residues. Germline V gene lookup returns CDR1 SGHRS and CDR2 YFSETQ. The CDR3 DNA is TGCGCCAGCAGCGACGGAGCTAGCGGGAGGGCCGTCAGCACCGGGGAGCTGTTTTTT. As protein: CASSDGASGRAVSTGELFF. Looking up the rest from reference TRBV5-1 and TRBJ2-2 gives the full variable domain: KAGVTQTPRYLIKTRGQQVTLSCSPISGHRSVSWYQQTPGQGLQFLFEYFSETQRNKGNFPGRFSGRQFSNSRSEMNVSTLELGDSALYLCASSDGASGRAVSTGELFFGEGSRLTVL.

The CDR3 region has the DNA TGTGCCAGCAGTGAAAGGGGGAGCTACTATGGCTACACCTTC. This translates into CASSERGSYYGYTF. The chain couples TRBV2 to TRBJ1-2; tentatively, D is TRBD1 (6 bases). V lost 2 bases and J 3 bases, leaving 10 bases between the germline ends. The CDR3 runs 14 residues. The germline gives CDR1 SNHLY, CDR2 FYNNEI. Variable domain in full (rest from reference TRBV2 and TRBJ1-2): EPEVTQTPSHQVTQMGQEVILRCVPISNHLYFYWYRQILGQKVEFLVSFYNNEISEKSEIFDDQFSVERPDGSNFTLKIRSTKLEDSAMYFCASSERGSYYGYTFGSGTRLTVV.

The chain carries TRBV5-6 and TRBJ2-4, with D perhaps TRBD2 (6 bases). V was shortened by 0 bases and J by 6 bases, with 10 bases between the two germline ends. CDR1 and CDR2 from the germline V gene are SGHDT and YYEEEE. The CDR3 extends over 14 amino acids. The CDR3 region is CASSLVTSGNIQYF. The CDR3, as DNA: TGTGCCAGCAGCTTGGTGACTAGTGGAAACATTCAGTACTTC.

This chain joins TRBV6-1 and TRBJ1-1; 9 bases are shared with TRBD1. The V gene end was trimmed by 6 bases and the J gene end by 8 bases; junction bases not matched to a gene: 10. The CDR3 length is 14 residues. CDR1 and CDR2 (germline): MNHNS, SASEGT. This chain's CDR3 is CASSPQGARAEAFF. CDR3 nucleotides: TGTGCCAGCAGCCCACAGGGGGCTAGGGCGGAAGCTTTCTTT.

The rearrangement links TRBV9 to TRBJ2-5, with D perhaps TRBD2 (6 bases). CDR3 length equals 14 residues. Germline V gene sequence: CDR1 SGDLS, CDR2 YYNGEE. V was shortened by 7 bases and J by 2 bases, with 15 bases between the two germline ends. In nucleotides, the CDR3 is TGTGCCAGCGGGCTGGGGAGCGGGCAAGAGACCCAGTACTTC. Translation: CASGLGSGQETQYF.